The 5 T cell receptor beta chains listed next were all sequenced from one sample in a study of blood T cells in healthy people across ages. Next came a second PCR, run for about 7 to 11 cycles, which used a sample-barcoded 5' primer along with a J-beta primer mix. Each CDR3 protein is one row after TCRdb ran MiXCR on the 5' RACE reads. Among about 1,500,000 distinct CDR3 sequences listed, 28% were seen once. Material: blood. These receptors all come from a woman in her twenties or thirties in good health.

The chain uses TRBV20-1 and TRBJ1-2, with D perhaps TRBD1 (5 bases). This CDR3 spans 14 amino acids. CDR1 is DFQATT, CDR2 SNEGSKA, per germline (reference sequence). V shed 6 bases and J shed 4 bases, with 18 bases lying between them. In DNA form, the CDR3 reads TGCAGTGCCGCTTCGGGGCAGGGAAGCTATGGCTACACCTTC. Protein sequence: CSAASGQGSYGYTF.

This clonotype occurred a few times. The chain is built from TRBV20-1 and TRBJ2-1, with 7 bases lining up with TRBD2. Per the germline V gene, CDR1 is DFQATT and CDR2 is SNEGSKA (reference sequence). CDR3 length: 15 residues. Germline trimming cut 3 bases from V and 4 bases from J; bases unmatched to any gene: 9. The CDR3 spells CSASAAAGRYNEQFF. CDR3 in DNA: TGCAGTGCTAGTGCAGCAGCGGGGAGATACAATGAGCAGTTCTTC.

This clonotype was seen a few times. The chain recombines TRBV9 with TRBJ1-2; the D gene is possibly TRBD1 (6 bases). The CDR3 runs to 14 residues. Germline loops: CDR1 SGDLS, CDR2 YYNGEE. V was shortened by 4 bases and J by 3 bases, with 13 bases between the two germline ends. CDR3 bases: TGTGCCAGCAGCTCCCGGACAGTCGACTATGGCTACACCTTC. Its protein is CASSSRTVDYGYTF.

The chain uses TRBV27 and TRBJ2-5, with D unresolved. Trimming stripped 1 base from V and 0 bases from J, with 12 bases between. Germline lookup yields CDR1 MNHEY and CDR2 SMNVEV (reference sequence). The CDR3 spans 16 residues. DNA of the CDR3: TGTGCCAGCAGTTTATACGGCCCTTCGTACCAAGAGACCCAGTACTTC. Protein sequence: CASSLYGPSYQETQYF.

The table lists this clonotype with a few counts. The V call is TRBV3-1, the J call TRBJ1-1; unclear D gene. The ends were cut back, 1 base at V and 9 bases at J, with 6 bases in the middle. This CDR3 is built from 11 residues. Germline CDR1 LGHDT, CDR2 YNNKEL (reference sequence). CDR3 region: CASSQVGKAFF. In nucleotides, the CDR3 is TGTGCCAGCAGCCAAGTGGGGAAAGCTTTCTTT.